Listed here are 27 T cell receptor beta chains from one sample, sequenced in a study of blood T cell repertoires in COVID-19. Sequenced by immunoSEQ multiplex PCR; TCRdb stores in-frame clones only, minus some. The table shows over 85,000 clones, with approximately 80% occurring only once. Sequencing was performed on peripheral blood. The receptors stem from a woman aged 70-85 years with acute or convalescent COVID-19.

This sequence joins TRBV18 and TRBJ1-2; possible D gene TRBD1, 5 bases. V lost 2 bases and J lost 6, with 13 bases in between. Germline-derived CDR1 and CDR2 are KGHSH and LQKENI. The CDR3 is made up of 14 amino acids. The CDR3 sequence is CASSPNRDWDGYTF. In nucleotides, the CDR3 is TGTGCCAGCTCACCAAACCGGGACTGGGATGGCTACACCTTC. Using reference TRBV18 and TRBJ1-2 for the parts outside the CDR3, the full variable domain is NAGVMQNPRHLVRRRGQEARLRCSPMKGHSHVYWYRQLPEEGLKFMVYLQKENIIDESGMPKERFSAEFPKEGPSILRIQQVVRGDSAAYFCASSPNRDWDGYTFGSGTRLTVV.

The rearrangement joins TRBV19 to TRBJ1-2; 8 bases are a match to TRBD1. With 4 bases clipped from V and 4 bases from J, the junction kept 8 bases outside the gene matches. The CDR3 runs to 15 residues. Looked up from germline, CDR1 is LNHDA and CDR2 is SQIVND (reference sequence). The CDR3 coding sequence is TGTGCCAGTAGTAAAGGGACAGGAGGAGGCTATGGCTACACCTTC. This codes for CASSKGTGGGYGYTF.

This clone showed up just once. This CDR3 reads CASSSTGETSYNEQFF. DNA of the CDR3: TGTGCCAGCAGCAGTACAGGGGAGACTTCCTACAATGAGCAGTTCTTC. The gene calls are TRBV9 and TRBJ2-1, with 7 bases matching TRBD1. This CDR3 comprises 16 residues. J lost 1 base, V lost 4 bases, and 8 bases had no gene match. From germline, CDR1 is SGDLS and CDR2 YYNGEE. Together with reference TRBV9 and TRBJ2-1, the CDR3 gives the full variable domain: DSGVTQTPKHLITATGQRVTLRCSPRSGDLSVYWYQQSLDQGLQFLIQYYNGEERAKGNILERFSAQQFPDLHSELNLSSLELGDSALYFCASSSTGETSYNEQFFGPGTRLTVL.

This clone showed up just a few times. For the CDR3, the DNA is TGCGCCAGCAGCTCACAGGGTATGCATGAAAAACTGTTTTTT. This gives the protein CASSSQGMHEKLFF. V gene TRBV5-1 combines with J gene TRBJ1-4; tentatively, D is TRBD1 (6 bases). Germline CDR1 reads SGHRS; CDR2 reads YFSETQ. V shed 3 bases and J shed 6 bases, with 12 bases lying between them. CDR3 size: 14 residues.

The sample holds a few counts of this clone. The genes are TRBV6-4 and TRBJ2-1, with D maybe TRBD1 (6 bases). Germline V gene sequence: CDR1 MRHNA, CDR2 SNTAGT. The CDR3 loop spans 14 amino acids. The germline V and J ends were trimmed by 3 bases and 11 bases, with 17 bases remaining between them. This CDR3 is CASSESGTRNKQFF. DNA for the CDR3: TGTGCCAGCAGTGAATCCGGGACACGGAACAAGCAGTTCTTC.

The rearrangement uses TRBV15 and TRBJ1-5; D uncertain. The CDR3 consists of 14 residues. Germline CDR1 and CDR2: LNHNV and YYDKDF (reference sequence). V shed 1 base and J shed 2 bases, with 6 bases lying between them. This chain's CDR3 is CATSRAQGNQPQHF. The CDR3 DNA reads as TGTGCCACCAGCAGAGCTCAGGGCAATCAGCCCCAGCATTTT.

DNA of the CDR3: TGCGCCAGCAGCTTGGAGGCGGGGGCGAGCACTGAAGCTTTCTTT. This codes for CASSLEAGASTEAFF. V and J are TRBV5-1 and TRBJ1-1, with a weak D call TRBD1 (6 bases). Germline CDR1 and CDR2: SGHRS and YFSETQ. CDR3 length: 15 amino acids. V was clipped by 0 bases and J by 4 bases, with 13 bases between them.

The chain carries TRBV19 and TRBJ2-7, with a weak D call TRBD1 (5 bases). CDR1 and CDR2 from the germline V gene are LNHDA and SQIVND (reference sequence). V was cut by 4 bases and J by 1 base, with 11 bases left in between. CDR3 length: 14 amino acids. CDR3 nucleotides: TGTGCCAGTAGTACCCGGACACTATCCTACGAGCAGTACTTC. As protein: CASSTRTLSYEQYF. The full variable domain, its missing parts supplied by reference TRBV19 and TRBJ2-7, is DGGITQSPKYLFRKEGQNVTLSCEQNLNHDAMYWYRQDPGQGLRLIYYSQIVNDFQKGDIAEGYSVSREKKESFPLTVTSAQKNPTAFYLCASSTRTLSYEQYFGPGTRLTVT.

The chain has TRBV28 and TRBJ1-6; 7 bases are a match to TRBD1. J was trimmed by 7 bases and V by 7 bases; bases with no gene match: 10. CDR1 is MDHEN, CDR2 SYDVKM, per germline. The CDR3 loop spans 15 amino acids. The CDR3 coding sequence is TGTGCCAGCACCGGCGGGGACAGCTTAAATTCACCCCTCCACTTT. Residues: CASTGGDSLNSPLHF.

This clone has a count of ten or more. CDR3 nucleotides: TGTGCCAGCAGCGTACAGGGAGGGGAGCAGTTCTTC. As protein: CASSVQGGEQFF. The rearrangement links TRBV9 to TRBJ2-1; TRBD2 agrees at 7 bases. The J segment lost 10 bases and the V segment lost 1 base, leaving 2 bases of the junction unmatched. This CDR3 is built from 12 residues. Germline V gives CDR1 SGDLS, CDR2 YYNGEE.

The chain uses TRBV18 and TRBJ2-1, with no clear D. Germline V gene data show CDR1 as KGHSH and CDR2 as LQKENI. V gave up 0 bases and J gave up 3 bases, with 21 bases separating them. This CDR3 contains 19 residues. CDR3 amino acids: CASSPPAKLRVLSYNEQFF. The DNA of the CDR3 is TGTGCCAGCTCACCACCGGCCAAATTACGGGTGCTCAGCTACAATGAGCAGTTCTTC.

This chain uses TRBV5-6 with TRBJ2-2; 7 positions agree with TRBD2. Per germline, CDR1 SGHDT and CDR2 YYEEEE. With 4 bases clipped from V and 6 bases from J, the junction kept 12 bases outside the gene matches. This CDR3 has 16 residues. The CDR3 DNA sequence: TGTGCCAGCAGCCCGATAAAGGGGAGGGCGGCCGGGGAGCTGTTTTTT. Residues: CASSPIKGRAAGELFF. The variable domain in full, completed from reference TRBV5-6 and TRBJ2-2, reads DAGVTQSPTHLIKTRGQQVTLRCSPKSGHDTVSWYQQALGQGPQFIFQYYEEEERQRGNFPDRFSGHQFPNYSSELNVNALLLGDSALYLCASSPIKGRAAGELFFGEGSRLTVL.

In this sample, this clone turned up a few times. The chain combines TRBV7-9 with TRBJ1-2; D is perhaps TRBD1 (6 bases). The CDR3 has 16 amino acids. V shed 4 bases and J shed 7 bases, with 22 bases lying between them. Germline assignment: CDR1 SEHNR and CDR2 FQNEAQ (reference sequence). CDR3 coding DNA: TGTGCCAGCAGCTCCATCTCTGCAGGGGAAGGGGCTGGCTACACCTTC. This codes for CASSSISAGEGAGYTF.

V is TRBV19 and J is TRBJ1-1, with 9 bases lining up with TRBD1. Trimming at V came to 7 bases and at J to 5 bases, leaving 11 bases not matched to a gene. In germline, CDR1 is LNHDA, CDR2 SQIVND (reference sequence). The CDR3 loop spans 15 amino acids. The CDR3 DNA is TGTGCCAGTATTGGATATGGACAGGGGCCAACTGAAGCTTTCTTT. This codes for CASIGYGQGPTEAFF.

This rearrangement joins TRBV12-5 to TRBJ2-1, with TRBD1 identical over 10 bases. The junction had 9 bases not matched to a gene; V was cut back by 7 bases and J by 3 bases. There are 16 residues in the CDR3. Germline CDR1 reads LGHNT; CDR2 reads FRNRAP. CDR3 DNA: TGTGCTAGTGCCGTCCGGTGGACAGGGGGCTACAATGAGCAGTTCTTC. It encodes CASAVRWTGGYNEQFF. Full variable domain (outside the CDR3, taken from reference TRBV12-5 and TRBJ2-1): DARVTQTPRHKVTEMGQEVTMRCQPILGHNTVFWYRQTMMQGLELLAYFRNRAPLDDSGMPKDRFSAEMPDATLATLKIQPSEPRDSAVYFCASAVRWTGGYNEQFFGPGTRLTVL.

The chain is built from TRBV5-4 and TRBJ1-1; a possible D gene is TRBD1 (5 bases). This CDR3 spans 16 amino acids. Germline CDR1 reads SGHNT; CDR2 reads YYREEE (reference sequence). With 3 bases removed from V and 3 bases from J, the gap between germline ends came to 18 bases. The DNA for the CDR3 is TGTGCCAGCAGCTCTCCGGGACTCCTATTAGACACTGAAGCTTTCTTT. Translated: CASSSPGLLLDTEAFF.

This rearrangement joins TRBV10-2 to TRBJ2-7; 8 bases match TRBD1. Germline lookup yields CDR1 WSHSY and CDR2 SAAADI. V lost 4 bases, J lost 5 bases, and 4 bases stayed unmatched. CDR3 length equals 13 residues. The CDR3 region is CASSATTGDEQYF. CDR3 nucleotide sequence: TGCGCCAGCAGTGCAACGACAGGGGACGAGCAGTACTTC.

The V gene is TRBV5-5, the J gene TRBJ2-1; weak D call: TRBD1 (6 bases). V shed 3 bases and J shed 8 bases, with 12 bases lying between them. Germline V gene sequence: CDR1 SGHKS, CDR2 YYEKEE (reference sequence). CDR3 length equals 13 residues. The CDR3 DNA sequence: TGTGCCAGCAGCTCTCCGACAGGCTATGAGCAGTTCTTC. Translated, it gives CASSSPTGYEQFF.

The CDR3, as DNA: TGTGCCAGCAGCTCCGATTACAGTGAAGGAGAGACCCAGTACTTC. This gives the protein CASSSDYSEGETQYF. This chain connects TRBV7-9 to TRBJ2-5, with D uncertain. Per germline, CDR1 SEHNR and CDR2 FQNEAQ (reference sequence). CDR3 length: 15 residues. Trimming took 4 bases from V and 4 from J, leaving 16 bases between them.

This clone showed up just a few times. CDR3 residues: CASSQENYGYTF. The CDR3 region has the DNA TGTGCCAGCAGCCAGGAAAACTATGGCTACACCTTC. The V gene is TRBV7-9, the J gene TRBJ1-2; unclear D gene. V was cut by 5 bases and J by 2 bases, with 6 bases left in between. This CDR3 comprises 12 residues. Germline CDR1 and CDR2: SEHNR and FQNEAQ (reference sequence).

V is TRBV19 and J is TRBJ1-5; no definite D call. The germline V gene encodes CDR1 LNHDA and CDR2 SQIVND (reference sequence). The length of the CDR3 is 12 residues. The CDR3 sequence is CGEGHSNQPQHF. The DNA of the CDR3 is TGTGGGGAGGGTCATAGCAATCAGCCCCAGCATTTT. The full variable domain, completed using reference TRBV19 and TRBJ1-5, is DGGITQSPKYLFRKEGQNVTLSCEQNLNHDAMYWYRQDPGQGLRLIYYSQIVNDFQKGDIAEGYSVSREKKESFPLTVTSAQKNPTAFYLCGEGHSNQPQHFGDGTRLSIL.

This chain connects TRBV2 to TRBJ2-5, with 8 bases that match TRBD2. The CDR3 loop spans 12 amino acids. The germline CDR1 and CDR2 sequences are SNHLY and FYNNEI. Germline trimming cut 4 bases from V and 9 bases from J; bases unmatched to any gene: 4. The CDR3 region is CASSGPRGAQYF. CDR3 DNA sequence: TGTGCCAGCAGTGGTCCGCGGGGGGCCCAGTACTTC.

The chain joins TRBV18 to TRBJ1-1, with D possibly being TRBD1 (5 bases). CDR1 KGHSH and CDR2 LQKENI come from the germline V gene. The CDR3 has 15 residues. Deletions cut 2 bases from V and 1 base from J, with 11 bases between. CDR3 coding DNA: TGTGCCAGCTCACCAACGGTCGACAGGAACACTGAAGCTTTCTTT. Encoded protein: CASSPTVDRNTEAFF.

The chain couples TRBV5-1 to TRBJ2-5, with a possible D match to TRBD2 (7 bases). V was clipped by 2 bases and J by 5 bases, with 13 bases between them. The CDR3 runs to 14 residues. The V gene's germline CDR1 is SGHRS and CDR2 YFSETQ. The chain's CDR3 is CASSLGGVSETQYF. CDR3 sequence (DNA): TGCGCCAGCAGCTTAGGGGGGGTTTCGGAGACCCAGTACTTC.

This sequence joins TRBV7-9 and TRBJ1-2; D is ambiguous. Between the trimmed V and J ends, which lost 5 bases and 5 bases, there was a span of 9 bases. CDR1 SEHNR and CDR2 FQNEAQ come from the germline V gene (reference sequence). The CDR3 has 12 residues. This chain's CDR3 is CASSNALYGYTF. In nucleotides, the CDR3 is TGTGCCAGCAGCAACGCCCTATATGGCTACACCTTC.

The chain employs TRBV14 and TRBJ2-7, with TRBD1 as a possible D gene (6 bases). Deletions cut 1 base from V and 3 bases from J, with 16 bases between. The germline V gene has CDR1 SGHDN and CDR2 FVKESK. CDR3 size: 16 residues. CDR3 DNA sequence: TGTGCCAGCAGCCAAGGGGATCCGGGACACGGCTACGAGCAGTACTTC. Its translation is CASSQGDPGHGYEQYF.

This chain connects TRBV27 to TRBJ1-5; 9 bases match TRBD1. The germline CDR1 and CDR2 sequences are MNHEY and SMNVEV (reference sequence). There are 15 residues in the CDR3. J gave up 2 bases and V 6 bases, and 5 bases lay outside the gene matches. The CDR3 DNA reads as TGTGCCAGCAGCCGGACAGGGGCCGGCAATCAGCCCCAGCATTTT. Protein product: CASSRTGAGNQPQHF.